The 22 T cell receptor beta chains below were found in one sample sequenced in a study of human T cells and chemical hapten exposure. Time point meaning: patch test 1, 2 weeks after DPC sensitization. Treatment described: therapeutic diphenylcyclopropenone sensitization with weekly scalp DPC. In TCRdb, the RACE reads were re-called with MiXCR into one record per CDR3 protein. Among around 380,000 distinct CDR3 sequences, nearly 5% were seen once, and the ten largest hold under 3%. The starting material was whole blood, obtained in connection with sensitization to the hapten diphenylcyclopropenone (DPC). These receptors were taken from a woman aged 45-59 years with alopecia areata. Some clones in this sample may be carry-over from other donors' samples.

This rearrangement joins TRBV29-1 to TRBJ1-1; 10 nucleotides line up with TRBD1. Trimming removed 7 bases from V and 3 bases from J; junction bases left unmatched: 11. The CDR3 sequence is 15 residues long. CDR1 is SQVTM, CDR2 ANQGSEA, per germline. In DNA form, the CDR3 reads TGCAGCGGCACCGGGACAGGGGATACGGACACTGAAGCTTTCTTT. Protein product: CSGTGTGDTDTEAFF.

This clonotype was counted only a few times. The chain couples TRBV28 to TRBJ2-7, with TRBD1 matching over 7 bases. V was clipped by 2 bases and J by 3 bases; unmatched bases: 7. Germline V CDR1 and CDR2: MDHEN, SYDVKM. The CDR3 contains 15 residues. CDR3 sequence reads: CASSLMKGAVYEQYF. The CDR3, as DNA: TGTGCCAGCAGTTTAATGAAGGGGGCAGTCTACGAGCAGTACTTC.

This clonotype was counted many times. The chain joins TRBV7-9 to TRBJ2-4; 8 nucleotides line up with TRBD2. The CDR3 runs 15 residues. Per the germline V gene, CDR1 is SEHNR and CDR2 is FQNEAQ (reference sequence). The ends lost 5 bases at V and 6 bases at J; junction bases unmatched: 9. CDR3 in DNA: TGTGCCAGCAGCCCCTCCGGCAGCGGGGGAAACATTCAGTACTTC. Translated, it gives CASSPSGSGGNIQYF. Filled out from reference TRBV7-9 and TRBJ2-4, the complete variable domain reads DTGVSQNPRHKITKRGQNVTFRCDPISEHNRLYWYRQTLGQGPEFLTYFQNEAQLEKSRLLSDRFSAERPKGSFSTLEIQRTEQGDSAMYLCASSPSGSGGNIQYFGAGTRLSVL.

This clonotype has ten or more counts. The genes are TRBV29-1 and TRBJ1-1; 8 bases align to TRBD1. Germline V gene sequence: CDR1 SQVTM, CDR2 ANQGSEA. CDR3 size: 12 residues. With 7 bases clipped from V and 4 bases from J, the junction kept 5 bases outside the gene matches. DNA of the CDR3: TGCAGCGCCGACAGGGGTAGCACTGAAGCTTTCTTT. This sequence encodes CSADRGSTEAFF.

This clonotype was seen a handful of times. The chain recombines TRBV27 with TRBJ2-3; 14 bases agree with TRBD2. Germline-derived CDR1 and CDR2 are MNHEY and SMNVEV (reference sequence). J lost 6 bases, V lost 8 bases, and 4 bases had no gene match. The CDR3 runs to 14 residues. CDR3 sequence: CASGLAGGGDTQYF. DNA for the CDR3: TGTGCCAGCGGACTAGCGGGAGGTGGGGATACGCAGTATTTT.

This clonotype was detected a few times. The V and J genes are TRBV6-2 or TRBV6-3 and TRBJ2-4, with D tentatively TRBD2 (6 bases). The length of the CDR3 is 14 residues. Germline V gene sequence: CDR1 MNHEY, CDR2 SVGEGT. Between the trimmed V and J ends, which lost 6 bases and 0 bases, there was a span of 9 bases. DNA of the CDR3: TGTGCCAGCAGACCGGGACTAGCCAAAAACATTCAGTACTTC. It translates to CASRPGLAKNIQYF.

Ten or more counts support this clonotype. The chain has TRBV21-1 and TRBJ2-7; the listed D gene, TRBD2, was not tested against the DNA. TRBV21-1 is a listed pseudogene. The CDR3 length is 19 residues. CDR3 sequence: CASSKAWGPSGGPTYEQYF. The CDR3 DNA reads as TGTGCCAGCAGCAAAGCTTGGGGACCTAGCGGGGGGCCGACCTACGAGCAGTACTTC.

The rearrangement links TRBV20-1 to TRBJ2-6, with a weak D call TRBD1 (5 bases). V lost 3 bases to trimming and J lost 2 bases, with 11 bases between them. CDR1 and CDR2 from the germline V gene are DFQATT and SNEGSKA (reference sequence). The CDR3 spans 15 residues. The CDR3 DNA reads as TGCAGTGCTAGTAATTCAGGGACTGGGGCCAACGTCCTGACTTTC. Its protein is CSASNSGTGANVLTF.

This clonotype was detected a few times. The V and J genes are TRBV10-3 and TRBJ2-3; TRBD2 agrees at 10 bases. The CDR3 is made up of 19 amino acids. J gave up 0 bases and V 2 bases, and 11 bases lay outside the gene matches. Per germline, CDR1 ENHRY and CDR2 SYGVKD. The CDR3 protein is CAISEVSGGLTSSTDTQYF. CDR3 sequence (DNA): TGTGCCATCAGTGAGGTTAGCGGGGGGTTAACATCTAGCACAGATACGCAGTATTTT.

In its sample, this clonotype was seen a few times. This chain joins TRBV27 and TRBJ2-7; D tentatively fits TRBD1 or TRBD2 (5 bases each). With 6 bases removed from V and 7 bases from J, the gap between germline ends came to 16 bases. CDR1 and CDR2 (germline): MNHEY, SMNVEV (reference sequence). The CDR3 consists of 13 residues. CDR3 loop: CASRGTGLVEQYF. The CDR3 DNA sequence: TGTGCCAGCAGGGGGACGGGGCTGGTTGAGCAGTACTTC.

The chain joins TRBV15 to TRBJ2-3; 10 positions match TRBD2. CDR3 size: 15 residues. The germline CDR1 and CDR2 sequences are LNHNV and YYDKDF (reference sequence). J was trimmed by 2 bases and V by 8 bases; bases with no gene match: 7. The chain's CDR3 is CATHQLAGLTDTQYF. The CDR3 DNA reads as TGTGCCACCCACCAACTAGCGGGGCTCACAGATACGCAGTATTTT.

There are many counts of this clonotype. The chain has TRBV2 and TRBJ2-7; D is perhaps TRBD1 or TRBD2 (6 bases each). Trimming cost V 6 bases and J 0 bases, with 12 bases left between them. The CDR3 runs to 14 residues. CDR1 and CDR2 from the germline V gene are SNHLY and FYNNEI. The CDR3: CASRLGGSSYEQYF. CDR3 DNA: TGTGCCAGCAGGTTAGGGGGGAGCTCCTACGAGCAGTACTTC.

This clonotype was counted at least ten times. The rearrangement joins TRBV2 to TRBJ1-1, with TRBD1 as a possible D gene (5 bases). The V end lost 7 bases, the J end lost 5 bases, and 11 bases lay between the germline ends. CDR1 and CDR2 (germline): SNHLY, FYNNEI. CDR3 length: 12 residues. The CDR3 loop is CASTPRVTEAFF. The CDR3 DNA is TGTGCCAGCACCCCCAGGGTTACTGAAGCTTTCTTT. Based on the CDR3 plus reference TRBV2 and TRBJ1-1, the full variable domain is EPEVTQTPSHQVTQMGQEVILRCVPISNHLYFYWYRQILGQKVEFLVSFYNNEISEKSEIFDDQFSVERPDGSNFTLKIRSTKLEDSAMYFCASTPRVTEAFFGQGTRLTVV.

Ten or more counts support this clonotype. The chain uses TRBV28 and TRBJ2-7, with D unclear. This CDR3 has 11 residues. The ends were cut back, 8 bases at V and 6 bases at J, with 11 bases in the middle. Per germline, CDR1 MDHEN and CDR2 SYDVKM. CDR3 in DNA: TGTGCCAGCTCACGCTTGAGCGAGCAGTACTTC. It codes for CASSRLSEQYF.

This clonotype was seen ten or more times. This chain links TRBV4-3 with TRBJ2-3; 8 bases map to TRBD2. The CDR3 covers 18 residues. Germline CDR1 is LGHNA and CDR2 is YSLEER. After removal of 0 bases from V and 6 bases from J, the junction contained 14 bases not matched to a gene. For the CDR3, the DNA is TGCGCCAGCAGCCAAGATGGGGTAGCGGGGCCCCTCCCGGATACGCAGTATTTT. Amino acid sequence: CASSQDGVAGPLPDTQYF.

The chain joins TRBV12-3 or TRBV12-4 to TRBJ1-1, with D unresolved. V was trimmed by 3 bases and J by 1 base, leaving 9 bases between them. The CDR3 is made up of 14 amino acids. The CDR3 reads CASSLGRSNTEAFF. The CDR3, as DNA: TGTGCCAGCAGTTTGGGCAGATCGAACACTGAAGCTTTCTTT.

This clonotype was counted ten times or more. The rearrangement uses TRBV7-3 and TRBJ2-1; 7 bases are a match to TRBD2. With 3 bases clipped from V and 0 bases from J, the junction kept 2 bases outside the gene matches. CDR3 length equals 15 residues. Germline V CDR1 and CDR2: SGHTA, FQGTGA. Here the CDR3 DNA reads TGTGCCAGCAGCTTTGGGGGGGACTCCTACAATGAGCAGTTCTTC. Translating it yields CASSFGGDSYNEQFF.

There are many counts of this clonotype. The chain links TRBV7-9 to TRBJ2-7; 12 positions agree with TRBD2. The CDR3 is made up of 17 amino acids. V was pared by 7 bases and J by 2 bases, with 12 bases of the junction left unmatched. The germline gives CDR1 SEHNR, CDR2 FQNEAQ (reference sequence). This CDR3 reads CASTSGTSGFLPYEQYF. The CDR3 DNA sequence: TGTGCCAGCACCAGCGGGACTAGCGGGTTCCTTCCCTACGAGCAGTACTTC.

This clonotype has more than one count but fewer than ten. CDR3 in DNA: TGCGCCAGCAGCTTAACAGGGATTGGCGAGCAGTACTTC. Its translation is CASSLTGIGEQYF. This chain joins TRBV5-1 and TRBJ2-7; weak D call: TRBD1 (6 bases). CDR1 and CDR2 from the germline V gene are SGHRS and YFSETQ. This CDR3 region has 13 residues. The V end was cut by 2 bases, the J end by 6 bases, with 12 bases between.

This clonotype was observed many times. The V call is TRBV30, the J call TRBJ2-5; 8 bases match TRBD2. Per germline, CDR1 GTSNPN and CDR2 SVGIG (reference sequence). The ends lost 2 bases at V and 5 bases at J; junction bases unmatched: 10. CDR3 size: 15 residues. The CDR3 DNA reads TGTGCCTGGAGTCCCGGGACTAGGAGTTCGGAGACCCAGTACTTC. Translated: CAWSPGTRSSETQYF.

This clonotype was seen repeatedly, ten times or more. The chain carries TRBV7-9 and TRBJ1-2, with 7 bases fitting TRBD1. From germline, CDR1 is SEHNR and CDR2 FQNEAQ (reference sequence). The CDR3 is 12 residues long. The trim removed 5 bases at V and 8 bases at J, leaving 5 bases unmatched. The CDR3 sequence: CASSMDRRGYTF. The DNA for the CDR3 is TGTGCCAGCAGCATGGACAGGAGGGGCTACACCTTC.

In its sample, this clonotype was seen many times. V gene TRBV12-5 combines with J gene TRBJ1-2; 7 bases agree with TRBD1. This CDR3 comprises 13 residues. Germline assignment: CDR1 LGHNT and CDR2 FRNRAP. V shed 3 bases and J 5 bases; nucleotides not matched to a gene: 3. CDR3 nucleotide sequence: TGTGCTAGTGGTTTCGAGGGGGCATATGGCTACACCTTC. It codes for CASGFEGAYGYTF.